The 29 T cell receptor beta chains presented below share a single source sample, sequenced in a study of T cells in localized non-small cell lung cancer. Repertoires were generated with immunoSEQ multiplex PCR, while TCRdb's copy carries only in-frame clones and drops some. Of some 50,000 clones in the sample, around nine tenths were seen once. Sequencing was performed on PBMCs, taken before any cancer treatment. These receptors originate from a female donor with stage II lung adenocarcinoma.

The chain combines TRBV28 with TRBJ1-5; no clear D gene. V was pared by 5 bases and J by 11 bases, with 13 bases between. This CDR3 has 12 amino acids. CDR1 and CDR2 from the germline V gene are MDHEN and SYDVKM. The CDR3 DNA is TGTGCCAGCAGTCTCGGGGTGATAGCCCAGCATTTT. Residues: CASSLGVIAQHF.

The gene calls are TRBV6-5 and TRBJ2-7; no clear D. The CDR3 length is 13 residues. From germline, CDR1 is MNHEY and CDR2 SVGAGI. V lost 6 bases, J lost 2 bases, and 11 bases lay in between. CDR3 region: CASRSTETYEQYF. The CDR3 DNA reads as TGTGCCAGCAGGAGTACAGAGACCTACGAGCAGTACTTC.

The V call is TRBV14, the J call TRBJ2-5; the D is unclear. The CDR3 totals 11 residues. Per the germline V gene, CDR1 is SGHDN and CDR2 is FVKESK. V was clipped by 6 bases and J by 5 bases, with 7 bases between them. Here the CDR3 reads CASSRYETQYF. In DNA form, the CDR3 reads TGTGCCAGCAGTCGTTATGAGACCCAGTACTTC.

The chain carries TRBV27 and TRBJ1-2; D is unresolved. The CDR3 covers 12 residues. Between the trimmed V and J ends, which lost 9 bases and 8 bases, there was a span of 16 bases. Germline-derived CDR1 and CDR2 are MNHEY and SMNVEV (reference sequence). CDR3 nucleotide sequence: TGTGCCAGACACAGCGAAAGTAGAGGCTACACCTTC. Its protein product is CARHSESRGYTF.

The chain uses TRBV6-5 and TRBJ2-7; 7 bases match TRBD1. Germline V lookup: CDR1 MNHEY, CDR2 SVGAGI. The CDR3 is 14 residues long. V was clipped by 7 bases and J by 1 base; unmatched bases: 7. The CDR3 DNA follows: TGTGCCAGCAAGGACAGGACGCAGTCCTACGAGCAGTACTTC. Amino acid sequence: CASKDRTQSYEQYF.

This chain joins TRBV7-9 and TRBJ1-1; D is ambiguous. The length of the CDR3 is 11 residues. Germline V CDR1 and CDR2: SEHNR, FQNEAQ (reference sequence). Trimming removed 3 bases from V and 4 bases from J, with 3 bases in between. The DNA of the CDR3 is TGTGCCAGCAGCTTGGGCACTGAAGCTTTCTTT. Its protein is CASSLGTEAFF.

V gene TRBV29-1 combines with J gene TRBJ1-4; 9 bases are shared with TRBD1. Germline trimming cut 4 bases from V and 1 base from J; bases unmatched to any gene: 4. The CDR3 has 15 amino acids. Germline V gene sequence: CDR1 SQVTM, CDR2 ANQGSEA. The CDR3 sequence: CSVVGQGKTNEKLFF. CDR3 DNA sequence: TGCAGCGTTGTCGGACAGGGGAAAACTAATGAAAAACTGTTTTTT. The full variable domain, in which reference TRBV29-1 and TRBJ1-4 provide the parts outside the CDR3, is SAVISQKPSRDICQRGTSLTIQCQVDSQVTMMFWYRQQPGQSLTLIATANQGSEATYESGFVIDKFPISRPNLTFSTLTVSNMSPEDSSIYLCSVVGQGKTNEKLFFGSGTQLSVL.

V usage is TRBV11-2 and J usage is TRBJ2-1; no definite D call. CDR3 size: 14 residues. Between the trimmed V and J ends, which lost 5 bases and 7 bases, there was a span of 15 bases. CDR1 is SGHAT and CDR2 is FQNNGV in the germline V gene. CDR3 sequence: CASSPNPAPNEQFF. The CDR3, as DNA: TGTGCCAGCAGCCCTAATCCCGCCCCTAATGAGCAGTTCTTC.

The rearrangement links TRBV6-6 to TRBJ1-1; 8 bases are shared with TRBD1. CDR1 MNHNY and CDR2 SVGAGI come from the germline V gene (reference sequence). This CDR3 spans 15 amino acids. J gave up 1 base and V 2 bases, and 3 bases lay outside the gene matches. The CDR3 loop is CASSYLGQGNTEAFF. The DNA for the CDR3 is TGTGCCAGCAGTTACCTCGGACAGGGGAACACTGAAGCTTTCTTT.

J is TRBJ1-1 and V is TRBV7-2; D gene ambiguous. The CDR3 covers 15 residues. Germline assignment: CDR1 SGHTA and CDR2 FQGNSA. V shed 5 bases and J shed 5 bases, with 18 bases lying between them. The CDR3 is CASSPETLRRTEAFF. The CDR3 bases are TGTGCCAGCAGCCCCGAGACCCTGAGGAGGACTGAAGCTTTCTTT.

The rearrangement uses TRBV7-9 and TRBJ1-2; 8 nucleotides match TRBD1. The V and J ends lost 4 bases and 5 bases, in that order; junction bases with no gene match: 9. Germline V lookup: CDR1 SEHNR, CDR2 FQNEAQ (reference sequence). The CDR3 runs 15 residues. In DNA, the CDR3 is TGTGCCAGCAGCTCGGGGACAGGATGGAGATATGGCTACACCTTC. Amino acids: CASSSGTGWRYGYTF.

The CDR3 DNA is TGCGCCAGCACCTCTCCGGGACAGGGGGCGTTCAATGAGCAGTTCTTC. This encodes CASTSPGQGAFNEQFF. The chain employs TRBV5-1 and TRBJ2-1; TRBD1 matches 12 bases. The germline gives CDR1 SGHRS, CDR2 YFSETQ. J gave up 6 bases and V 6 bases, and 10 bases lay outside the gene matches. The CDR3 is made up of 16 amino acids.

The chain couples TRBV5-8 to TRBJ2-7, with D perhaps matching TRBD1 (6 bases). This CDR3 has 17 residues. CDR1 SGHTS and CDR2 YDEGEE come from the germline V gene. V shed 4 bases and J shed 2 bases, with 22 bases lying between them. CDR3: CASSPPSGHGKPYEQYF. Here the CDR3 DNA reads TGTGCCAGCAGCCCGCCCTCGGGACACGGGAAGCCCTACGAGCAGTACTTC.

The chain combines TRBV10-3 with TRBJ2-7, with TRBD1 matching over 9 bases. Trimming removed 6 bases from V and 7 bases from J; junction bases left unmatched: 4. Germline CDR1 reads ENHRY; CDR2 reads SYGVKD. The CDR3 runs to 12 residues. This CDR3 is CAIRGTGKEQYF. Here the CDR3 DNA reads TGTGCCATCAGGGGGACAGGGAAGGAGCAGTACTTC.

In its sample, this clone was seen a few times. One end of the junction does not line up with germline, which may come from a read error. The genes are TRBV5-6 and TRBJ1-1; 9 nucleotides line up with TRBD1. In germline, CDR1 is SGHDT, CDR2 YYEEEE. This CDR3 comprises 15 residues. This chain's CDR3 is CASSSWGTGNSEAFF. CDR3 nucleotides: TGTGCCAGCAGCTCGTGGGGGACAGGGAACTCTGAAGCTTTCTTT.

The rearrangement links TRBV25-1 to TRBJ1-1; no clear D gene. Germline V gene lookup returns CDR1 MGHDK and CDR2 SYGVNS. The V gene lost 5 bases and the J gene lost 3 bases, with 7 bases spanning the gap. This CDR3 region has 12 residues. The CDR3 spells CASSLRDTEAFF. The CDR3 nucleotides read TGTGCCAGCAGTCTCCGGGACACTGAAGCTTTCTTT.

This rearrangement joins TRBV6-1 to TRBJ1-1, with D unclear. With 5 bases removed from V and 1 base from J, the gap between germline ends came to 14 bases. The CDR3 has 15 amino acids. Germline V gene sequence: CDR1 MNHNS, CDR2 SASEGT. CDR3 residues: CASSTPTLGNTEAFF. In nucleotides, the CDR3 is TGTGCCAGCAGTACACCTACACTGGGGAACACTGAAGCTTTCTTT.

The chain has TRBV5-1 and TRBJ2-5; 8 bases match TRBD2. Germline CDR1 SGHRS, CDR2 YFSETQ. Trimming took 6 bases from V and 3 from J; bases not matched to a gene: 4. This CDR3 is 13 amino acids long. CDR3 amino acids: CASTTSGEETQYF. The CDR3 DNA sequence: TGCGCCAGCACTACTAGCGGAGAAGAGACCCAGTACTTC.

The V gene is TRBV19, the J gene TRBJ2-4; D tentatively reads TRBD1 or TRBD2 (6 bases each). CDR3 length equals 13 residues. Germline assignment: CDR1 LNHDA and CDR2 SQIVND (reference sequence). Between the trimmed V and J ends, which lost 3 bases and 8 bases, there was a span of 11 bases. The CDR3 DNA is TGTGCCAGTAGTATGGTGAGGGGGGACATTCAGTACTTC. Its protein is CASSMVRGDIQYF.

The chain employs TRBV19 and TRBJ2-2; the D gene is possibly TRBD1 (5 bases). The ends were cut back, 7 bases at V and 2 bases at J, with 17 bases in the middle. The germline gives CDR1 LNHDA, CDR2 SQIVND (reference sequence). The CDR3 sequence is 16 residues long. The CDR3 region has the DNA TGTGCCAGTACCACCCCGGGCAGGGTTAACACCGGGGAGCTGTTTTTT. Translation: CASTTPGRVNTGELFF.

This clone has only a few counts. The chain recombines TRBV5-6 with TRBJ2-3; tentatively, D is TRBD1 (6 bases). Trimming pared 2 bases from V and 4 bases from J, leaving 14 bases between. The CDR3 contains 15 residues. In germline, CDR1 is SGHDT, CDR2 YYEEEE. CDR3 region: CASSFPTGSPDTQYF. CDR3 coding DNA: TGTGCCAGCAGCTTCCCGACAGGCTCCCCAGATACGCAGTATTTT.

Here the CDR3 reads CASSTGRAGGYTF. CDR3 nucleotide sequence: TGCGCCAGCAGCACCGGACGGGCTGGTGGCTACACCTTC. This rearrangement joins TRBV5-1 to TRBJ1-2, with D unresolved. V was trimmed by 4 bases and J by 7 bases, leaving 14 bases between them. This CDR3 region has 13 residues. The germline gives CDR1 SGHRS, CDR2 YFSETQ.

The genes are TRBV19 and TRBJ1-3, with D perhaps matching TRBD1 (5 bases). Trimming took 5 bases from V and 15 from J, leaving 20 bases between them. Germline lookup yields CDR1 LNHDA and CDR2 SQIVND (reference sequence). The CDR3 sequence is 13 residues long. The CDR3 region has the DNA TGTGCCAGTAGTCCTGGGAGTGCAGGGCGAAGATATTTT. Translated, it gives CASSPGSAGRRYF.

This chain links TRBV5-5 with TRBJ1-5; perhaps TRBD1 as D (5 bases). V lost 3 bases, J lost 4 bases, and 11 bases lay in between. Germline CDR1 SGHKS, CDR2 YYEKEE (reference sequence). This CDR3 region has 14 residues. The CDR3 spells CASSSGTDNQPQHF. The CDR3 region has the DNA TGTGCCAGCAGCTCTGGGACGGATAATCAGCCCCAGCATTTT. The whole variable domain, filled in from reference TRBV5-5 and TRBJ1-5, reads DAGVTQSPTHLIKTRGQQVTLRCSPISGHKSVSWYQQVLGQGPQFIFQYYEKEERGRGNFPDRFSARQFPNYSSELNVNALLLGDSALYLCASSSGTDNQPQHFGDGTRLSIL.

This clone was detected only a few times. The V gene is TRBV7-2, the J gene TRBJ1-2; 7 bases align to TRBD1. V was pared by 2 bases and J by 4 bases, with 7 bases of the junction left unmatched. Germline CDR1 SGHTA, CDR2 FQGNSA. This CDR3 comprises 15 residues. The CDR3 loop is CASSLRTGDTYGYTF. The CDR3 bases are TGTGCCAGCAGCTTACGGACAGGAGATACCTATGGCTACACCTTC.

This sequence joins TRBV2 and TRBJ1-5; unclear D gene. The CDR3 extends over 14 amino acids. V gave up 5 bases and J gave up 0 bases, with 8 bases separating them. CDR1 SNHLY and CDR2 FYNNEI come from the germline V gene. In DNA form, the CDR3 reads TGTGCCAGCAGTATGGGAGATAGCAATCAGCCCCAGCATTTT. Residues: CASSMGDSNQPQHF.

This sequence joins TRBV12-5 and TRBJ2-2, with 9 bases matching TRBD1. V was clipped by 0 bases and J by 4 bases; unmatched bases: 3. CDR3 size: 16 residues. Germline lookup yields CDR1 LGHNT and CDR2 FRNRAP. The CDR3 is CASGLVNRGPTGELFF. The CDR3 region has the DNA TGTGCTAGTGGTTTGGTTAACAGGGGGCCCACCGGGGAGCTGTTTTTT.

J is TRBJ2-4 and V is TRBV27; 8 nucleotides line up with TRBD2. This CDR3 region has 15 residues. CDR1 is MNHEY, CDR2 SMNVEV, per germline (reference sequence). J gave up 4 bases and V 0 bases, and 2 bases lay outside the gene matches. The CDR3 nucleotides read TGTGCCAGCAGTTTATCGGTAGCGGGGAAAAACATTCAGTACTTC. It specifies CASSLSVAGKNIQYF.

The chain combines TRBV6-5 with TRBJ1-6; D is possibly TRBD1 (5 bases). Germline lookup yields CDR1 MNHEY and CDR2 SVGAGI. V lost 8 bases and J lost 7, with 18 bases in between. CDR3 size: 15 residues. CDR3 nucleotides: TGTGCCAGCCGGCCCCGTGGACAACAAAATTCACCCCTCCACTTT. It yields the protein CASRPRGQQNSPLHF.